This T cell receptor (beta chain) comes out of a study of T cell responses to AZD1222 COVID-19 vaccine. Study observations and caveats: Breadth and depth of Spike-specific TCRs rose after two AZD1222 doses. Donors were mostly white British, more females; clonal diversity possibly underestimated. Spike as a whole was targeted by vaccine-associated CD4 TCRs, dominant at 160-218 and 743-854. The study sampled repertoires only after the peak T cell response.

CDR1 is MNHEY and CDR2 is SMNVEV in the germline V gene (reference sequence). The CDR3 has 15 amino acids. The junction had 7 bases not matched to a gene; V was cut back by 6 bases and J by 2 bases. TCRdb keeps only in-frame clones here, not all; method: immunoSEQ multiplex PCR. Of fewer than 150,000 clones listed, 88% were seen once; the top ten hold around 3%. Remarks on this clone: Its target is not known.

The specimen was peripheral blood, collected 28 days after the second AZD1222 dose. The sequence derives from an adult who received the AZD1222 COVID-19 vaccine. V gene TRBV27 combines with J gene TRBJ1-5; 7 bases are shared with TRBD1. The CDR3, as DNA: TGTGCCAGCAGCTCGACAGGGTTTGGCAATCAGCCCCAGCATTTT. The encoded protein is CASSSTGFGNQPQHF.